This T cell receptor beta chain was found in a study of PD-L1 blockade in urothelial cancer. Whole-study context: Patients initiated atezolizumab in about 2014 at 1,200 mg intravenously every 3 weeks. Per blood sample, T cells had a median of roughly 150,000. Most patients, twenty-five of 29, were males with bladder-origin cancer. Study findings and constraints: A pretreatment blood TCR clonality that fell below the median predicted better progression-free and overall survival.

Libraries were prepared by immunoSEQ multiplex PCR; TCRdb keeps only in-frame clonotypes and omits some of them. The sample carries over 45,000 clones, about 86% recorded once. CDR1 and CDR2 from the germline V gene are SEHNR and FQNEAQ (reference sequence). The CDR3 spans 17 residues. Unmatched junction bases numbered 12, after V lost 5 bases and J lost 3 bases. Regarding this clone: The antigen is not known.

Time point meaning: pretreatment peripheral blood. This specimen consisted of PBMCs, obtained around atezolizumab (anti-PD-L1) treatment. The chain uses TRBV7-9 and TRBJ2-1, with 8 positions matching TRBD2. This receptor was obtained from a man between 60 and 75 years old with urothelial cancer. The CDR3 sequence: CASSRYPLAGNYNEQFF. The CDR3 nucleotides read TGTGCCAGCAGCCGTTATCCTCTAGCGGGCAACTACAATGAGCAGTTCTTC.